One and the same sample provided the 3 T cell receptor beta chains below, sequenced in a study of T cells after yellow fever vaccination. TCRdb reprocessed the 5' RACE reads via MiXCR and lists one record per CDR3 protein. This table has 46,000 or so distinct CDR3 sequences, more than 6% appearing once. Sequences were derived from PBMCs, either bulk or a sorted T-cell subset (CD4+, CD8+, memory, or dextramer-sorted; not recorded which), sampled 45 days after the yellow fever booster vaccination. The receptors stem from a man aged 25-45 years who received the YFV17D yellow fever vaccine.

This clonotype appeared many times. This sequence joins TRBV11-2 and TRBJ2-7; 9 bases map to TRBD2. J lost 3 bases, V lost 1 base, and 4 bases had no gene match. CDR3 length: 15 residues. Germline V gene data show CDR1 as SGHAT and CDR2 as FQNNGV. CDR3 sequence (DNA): TGTGCCAGCAGCTTAGGGCGGGAGGGGAACTACGAGCAGTACTTC. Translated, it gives CASSLGREGNYEQYF.

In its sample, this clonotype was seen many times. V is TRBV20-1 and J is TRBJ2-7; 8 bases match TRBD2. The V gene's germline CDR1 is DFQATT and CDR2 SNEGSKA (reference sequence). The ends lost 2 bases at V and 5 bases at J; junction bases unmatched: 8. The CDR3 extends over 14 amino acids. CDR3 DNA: TGCAGTGCTAGACCCAGCGGGAGATCCCACGAGCAGTACTTC. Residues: CSARPSGRSHEQYF.

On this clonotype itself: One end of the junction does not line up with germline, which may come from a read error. CDR3 sequence: CASGEQGFHEQYF. In nucleotides, the CDR3 is TGTGCCAGCGGTGAACAAGGGTTCCACGAGCAGTACTTC. V gene TRBV25-1 combines with J gene TRBJ2-7; no definite D call. CDR3 length: 13 amino acids. Per germline, CDR1 MGHDK and CDR2 SYGVNS.